Below, one T cell receptor beta chain is given with its context. Its target is not known. The sample comes from a study of radiotherapy plus CTLA-4 blockade in lung cancer. About the study: Patients showed objective responses in 18% of cases and disease control in less than 35%. Regarding the study as a whole: Early shifts in blood T cell clones, with interferon-beta, reportedly predicted response best. In blood, after radiotherapy plus ipilimumab, tumor-derived TCR clones expanded.

Clones were read by immunoSEQ multiplex PCR, and TCRdb kept only the in-frame ones, dropping some. Of under 90,000 clones in the sample, around 72% are singletons; the top ten hold over 13%. Germline CDR1 is SNHLY and CDR2 is FYNNEI. The CDR3 loop spans 16 amino acids. The germline V and J ends were trimmed by 1 base and 6 bases, with 16 bases remaining between them. The rearrangement joins TRBV2 to TRBJ2-1, with D possibly matching TRBD2 (6 bases). Sequenced here: peripheral blood, sampled from a patient treated with radiotherapy plus ipilimumab. This sequence originates from a human donor with non-small cell lung cancer that progressed on radiotherapy plus ipilimumab. The CDR3 region is CASSEVPGVISNEQFF. The CDR3 nucleotides are TGTGCCAGCAGTGAAGTCCCGGGAGTAATAAGCAATGAGCAGTTCTTC.